A few counts support the clone carrying this T cell receptor (beta chain). The V gene lost 5 bases and the J gene lost 9 bases, with 5 bases spanning the gap. The CDR3 extends over 10 amino acids. Germline V gene data show CDR1 as SNHLY and CDR2 as FYNNEI. Donors counted as nominally healthy when sampled, yet unrecorded immune exposures were likely. These data belong to a study of cytomegalovirus exposure and HLA in healthy donors. Overall study: From donors who were HLA-typed, an early data release held 80 million to 95 million unique TCRs. Around 76% of 398 genotyped donors fell in the Caucasian-associated ancestry cluster.

Use of 60 Vbeta and 13 Jbeta primers characterized the PCR. The table came from immunoSEQ multiplex PCR; TCRdb's copy has only in-frame clones and leaves some out. Of about 170,000 clones listed, around 83% were seen once; the top ten hold approximately 2.5%. Sequencing was done on a sample of PBMCs. This TCR derives from a man aged 30 to 45 in good health and CMV-seropositive. This chain uses TRBV2 with TRBJ2-1; D is ambiguous. The CDR3 here is CASSPIEQFF. The CDR3 nucleotides are TGTGCCAGCAGTCCCATTGAGCAGTTCTTC.